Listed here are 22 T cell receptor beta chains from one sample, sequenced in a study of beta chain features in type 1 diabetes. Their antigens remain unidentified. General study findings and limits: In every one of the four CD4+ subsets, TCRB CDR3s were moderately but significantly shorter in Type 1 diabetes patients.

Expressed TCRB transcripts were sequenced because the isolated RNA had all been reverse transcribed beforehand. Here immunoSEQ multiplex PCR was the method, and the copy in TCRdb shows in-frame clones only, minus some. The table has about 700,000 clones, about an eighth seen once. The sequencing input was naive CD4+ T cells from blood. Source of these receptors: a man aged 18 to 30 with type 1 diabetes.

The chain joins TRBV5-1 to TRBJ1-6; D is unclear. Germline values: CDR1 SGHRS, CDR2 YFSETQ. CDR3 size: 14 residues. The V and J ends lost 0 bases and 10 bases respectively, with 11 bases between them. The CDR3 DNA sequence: TGCGCCAGCAGCTTGGCCGAGCGGTGGTCACCCCTCCACTTT. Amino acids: CASSLAERWSPLHF.

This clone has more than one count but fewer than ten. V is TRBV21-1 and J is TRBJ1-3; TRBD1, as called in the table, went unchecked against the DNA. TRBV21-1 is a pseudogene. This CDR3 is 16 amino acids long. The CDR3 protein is CASSLSQGLSGNTIYF. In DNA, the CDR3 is TGTGCCAGCAGCCTAAGCCAGGGCCTCTCTGGAAACACCATATATTTT.

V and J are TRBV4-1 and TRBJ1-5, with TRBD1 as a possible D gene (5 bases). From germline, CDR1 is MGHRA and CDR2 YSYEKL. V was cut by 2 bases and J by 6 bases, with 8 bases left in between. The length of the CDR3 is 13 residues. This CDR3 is CASSQQGSQPQHF. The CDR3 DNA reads TGCGCCAGCAGCCAACAGGGAAGTCAGCCCCAGCATTTT.

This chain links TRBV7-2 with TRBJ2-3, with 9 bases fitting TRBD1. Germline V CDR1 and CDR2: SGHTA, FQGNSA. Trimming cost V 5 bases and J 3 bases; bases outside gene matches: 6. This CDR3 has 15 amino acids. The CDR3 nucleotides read TGTGCCAGCAGCACAGGACAGGGGAGGACAGATACGCAGTATTTT. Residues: CASSTGQGRTDTQYF.

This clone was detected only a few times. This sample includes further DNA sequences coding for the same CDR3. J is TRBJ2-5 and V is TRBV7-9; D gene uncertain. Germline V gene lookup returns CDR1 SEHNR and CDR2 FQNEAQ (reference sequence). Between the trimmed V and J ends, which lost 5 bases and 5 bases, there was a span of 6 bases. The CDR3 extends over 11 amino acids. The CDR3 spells CASSPAETQYF. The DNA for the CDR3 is TGTGCCAGCAGCCCGGCGGAGACCCAGTACTTC.

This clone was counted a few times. The CDR3 nucleotides are TGCGCCAGCAGACTAGACTCCGGGACAGTCTACGAGCAGTACTTC. This gives the protein CASRLDSGTVYEQYF. V is TRBV5-1 and J is TRBJ2-7; TRBD1 agrees at 7 bases. The CDR3 sequence is 15 residues long. Germline V gene data show CDR1 as SGHRS and CDR2 as YFSETQ. The trim removed 5 bases at V and 3 bases at J, leaving 11 bases unmatched.

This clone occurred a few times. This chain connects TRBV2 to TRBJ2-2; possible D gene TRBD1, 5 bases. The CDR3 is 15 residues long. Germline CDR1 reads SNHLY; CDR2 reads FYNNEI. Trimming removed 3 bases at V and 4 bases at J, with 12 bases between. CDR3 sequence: CASSEMQGGTGELFF. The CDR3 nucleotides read TGTGCCAGCAGTGAGATGCAGGGTGGCACCGGGGAGCTGTTTTTT.

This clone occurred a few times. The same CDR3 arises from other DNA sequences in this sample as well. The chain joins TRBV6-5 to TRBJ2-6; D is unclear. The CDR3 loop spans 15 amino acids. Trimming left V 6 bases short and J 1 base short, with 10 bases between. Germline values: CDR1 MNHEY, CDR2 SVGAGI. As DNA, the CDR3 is TGTGCCAGCAGCCTTTCTTATTCTGGGGCCAACGTCCTGACTTTC. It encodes CASSLSYSGANVLTF.

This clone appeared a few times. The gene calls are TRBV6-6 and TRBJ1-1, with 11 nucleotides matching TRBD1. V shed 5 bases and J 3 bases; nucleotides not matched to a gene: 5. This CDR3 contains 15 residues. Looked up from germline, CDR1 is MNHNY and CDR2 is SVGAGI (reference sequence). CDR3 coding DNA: TGTGCCAGCAGTGCCCCGGACAGGGGGCACACTGAAGCTTTCTTT. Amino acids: CASSAPDRGHTEAFF.

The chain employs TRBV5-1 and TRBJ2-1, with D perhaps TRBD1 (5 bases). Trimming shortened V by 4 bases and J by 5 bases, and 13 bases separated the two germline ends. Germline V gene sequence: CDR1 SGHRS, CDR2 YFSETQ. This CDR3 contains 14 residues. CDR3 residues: CASSPPTEHNEQFF. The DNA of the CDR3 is TGCGCCAGCAGCCCCCCGACAGAACACAATGAGCAGTTCTTC.

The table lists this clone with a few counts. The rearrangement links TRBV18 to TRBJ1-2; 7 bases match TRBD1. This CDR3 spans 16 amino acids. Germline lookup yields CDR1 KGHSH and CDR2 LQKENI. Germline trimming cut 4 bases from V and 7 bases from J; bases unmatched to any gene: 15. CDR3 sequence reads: CASSQQTTGNRGGYTF. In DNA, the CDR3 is TGTGCCAGCTCACAACAGACCACCGGGAACAGGGGTGGCTACACCTTC. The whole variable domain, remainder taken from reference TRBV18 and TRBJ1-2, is NAGVMQNPRHLVRRRGQEARLRCSPMKGHSHVYWYRQLPEEGLKFMVYLQKENIIDESGMPKERFSAEFPKEGPSILRIQQVVRGDSAAYFCASSQQTTGNRGGYTFGSGTRLTVV.

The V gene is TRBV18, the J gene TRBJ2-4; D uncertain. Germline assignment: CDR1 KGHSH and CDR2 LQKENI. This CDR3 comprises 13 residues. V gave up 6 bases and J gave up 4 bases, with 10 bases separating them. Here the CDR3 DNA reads TGTGCCAGCTCGCTAGTGGGAAAAAACATTCAGTACTTC. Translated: CASSLVGKNIQYF.

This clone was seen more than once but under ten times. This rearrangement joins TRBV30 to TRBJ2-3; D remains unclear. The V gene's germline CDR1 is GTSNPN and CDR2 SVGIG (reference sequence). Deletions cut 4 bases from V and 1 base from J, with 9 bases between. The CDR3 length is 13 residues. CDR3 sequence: CAWTVGGTDTQYF. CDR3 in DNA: TGTGCCTGGACCGTCGGCGGCACAGATACGCAGTATTTT.

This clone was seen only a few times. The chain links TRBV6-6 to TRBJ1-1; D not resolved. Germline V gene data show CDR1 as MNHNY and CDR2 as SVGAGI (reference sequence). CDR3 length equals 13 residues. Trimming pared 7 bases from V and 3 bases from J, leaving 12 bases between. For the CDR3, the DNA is TGTGCCAGCAACCCGGGTGGGCACACTGAAGCTTTCTTT. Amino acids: CASNPGGHTEAFF.

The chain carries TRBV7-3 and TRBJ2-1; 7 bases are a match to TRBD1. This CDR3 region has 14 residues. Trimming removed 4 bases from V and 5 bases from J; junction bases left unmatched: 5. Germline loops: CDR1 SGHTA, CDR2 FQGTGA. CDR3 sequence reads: CASSSTGFNNEQFF. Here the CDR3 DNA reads TGTGCCAGCAGCTCGACAGGGTTTAACAATGAGCAGTTCTTC.

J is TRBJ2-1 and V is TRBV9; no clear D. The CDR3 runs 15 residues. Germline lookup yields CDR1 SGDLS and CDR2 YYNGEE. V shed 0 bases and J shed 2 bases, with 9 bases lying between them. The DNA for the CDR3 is TGTGCCAGCAGCGTAGCTCTGGGTACCTACAATGAGCAGTTCTTC. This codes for CASSVALGTYNEQFF.

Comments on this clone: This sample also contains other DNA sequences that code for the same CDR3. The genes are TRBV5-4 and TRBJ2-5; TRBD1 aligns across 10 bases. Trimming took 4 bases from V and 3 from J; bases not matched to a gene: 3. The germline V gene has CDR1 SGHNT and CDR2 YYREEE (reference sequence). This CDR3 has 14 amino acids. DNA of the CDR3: TGTGCCAGCAGCCCAGGGACAGGGGAAGAGACCCAGTACTTC. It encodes CASSPGTGEETQYF. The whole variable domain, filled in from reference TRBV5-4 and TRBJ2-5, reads ETGVTQSPTHLIKTRGQQVTLRCSSQSGHNTVSWYQQALGQGPQFIFQYYREEENGRGNFPPRFSGLQFPNYSSELNVNALELDDSALYLCASSPGTGEETQYFGPGTRLLVL.

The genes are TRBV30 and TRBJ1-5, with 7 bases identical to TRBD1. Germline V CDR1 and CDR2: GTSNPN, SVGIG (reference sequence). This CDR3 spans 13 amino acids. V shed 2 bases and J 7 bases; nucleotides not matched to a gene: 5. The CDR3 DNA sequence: TGTGCCTGGAGTCAGGGGGACGGGCAGCCCCAGCATTTT. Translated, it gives CAWSQGDGQPQHF. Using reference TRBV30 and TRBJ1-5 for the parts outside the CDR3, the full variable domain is SQTIHQWPATLVQPVGSPLSLECTVEGTSNPNLYWYRQAAGRGLQLLFYSVGIGQISSEVPQNLSASRPQDRQFILSSKKLLLSDSGFYLCAWSQGDGQPQHFGDGTRLSIL.

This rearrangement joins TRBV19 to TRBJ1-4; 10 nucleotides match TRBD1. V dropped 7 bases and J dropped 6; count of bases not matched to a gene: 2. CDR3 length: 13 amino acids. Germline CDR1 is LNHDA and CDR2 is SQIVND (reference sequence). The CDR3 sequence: CASTGQGYEKLFF. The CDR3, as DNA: TGTGCCAGTACGGGACAGGGGTATGAAAAACTGTTTTTT.

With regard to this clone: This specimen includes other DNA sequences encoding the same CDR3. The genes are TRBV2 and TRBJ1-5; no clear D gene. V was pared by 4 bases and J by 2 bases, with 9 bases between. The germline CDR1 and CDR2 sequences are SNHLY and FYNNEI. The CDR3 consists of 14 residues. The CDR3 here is CASSGPGGNQPQHF. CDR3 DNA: TGTGCCAGCAGTGGCCCGGGAGGCAATCAGCCCCAGCATTTT.

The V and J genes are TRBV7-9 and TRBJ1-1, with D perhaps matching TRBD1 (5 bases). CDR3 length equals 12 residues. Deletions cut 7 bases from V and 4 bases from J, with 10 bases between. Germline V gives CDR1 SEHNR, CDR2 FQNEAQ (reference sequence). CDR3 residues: CASTRGTTEAFF. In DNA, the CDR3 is TGTGCCAGCACCCGAGGGACCACTGAAGCTTTCTTT.

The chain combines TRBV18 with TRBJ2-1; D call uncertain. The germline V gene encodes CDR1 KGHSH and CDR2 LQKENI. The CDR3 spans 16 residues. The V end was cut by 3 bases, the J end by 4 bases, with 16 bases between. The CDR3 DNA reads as TGTGCCAGCTCACCTCAGGTCATGAAAAATTACAATGAGCAGTTCTTC. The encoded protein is CASSPQVMKNYNEQFF.